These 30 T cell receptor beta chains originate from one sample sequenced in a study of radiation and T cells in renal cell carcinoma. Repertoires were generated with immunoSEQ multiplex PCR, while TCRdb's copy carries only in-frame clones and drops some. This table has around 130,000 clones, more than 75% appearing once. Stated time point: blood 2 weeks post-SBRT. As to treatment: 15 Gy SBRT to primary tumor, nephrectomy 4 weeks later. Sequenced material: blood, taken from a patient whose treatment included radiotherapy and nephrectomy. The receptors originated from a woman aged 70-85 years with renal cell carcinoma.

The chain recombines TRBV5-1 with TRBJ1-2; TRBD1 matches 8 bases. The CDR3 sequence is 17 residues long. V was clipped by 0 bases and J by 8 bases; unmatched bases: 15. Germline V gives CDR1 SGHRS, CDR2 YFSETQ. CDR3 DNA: TGCGCCAGCAGCTTGGGGGACAGGATCGGTGATCGGGACGGCTACACCTTC. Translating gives CASSLGDRIGDRDGYTF.

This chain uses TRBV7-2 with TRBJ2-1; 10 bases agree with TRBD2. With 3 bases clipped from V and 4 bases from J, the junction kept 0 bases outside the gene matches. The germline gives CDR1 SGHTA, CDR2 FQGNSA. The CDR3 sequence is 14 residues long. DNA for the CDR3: TGTGCCAGCAGCTTTAGCGGGGGGTACAATGAGCAGTTCTTC. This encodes CASSFSGGYNEQFF.

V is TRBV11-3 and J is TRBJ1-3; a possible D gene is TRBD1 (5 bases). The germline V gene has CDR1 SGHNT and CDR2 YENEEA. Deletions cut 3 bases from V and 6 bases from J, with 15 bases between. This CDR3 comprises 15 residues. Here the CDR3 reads CASSLNQGLKNTIYF. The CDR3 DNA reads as TGTGCCAGCAGCTTGAATCAGGGTTTGAAAAACACCATATATTTT. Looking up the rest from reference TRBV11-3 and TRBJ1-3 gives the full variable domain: EAGVVQSPRYKIIEKKQPVAFWCNPISGHNTLYWYLQNLGQGPELLIRYENEEAVDDSQLPKDRFSAERLKGVDSTLKIQPAELGDSAVYLCASSLNQGLKNTIYFGEGSWLTVV.

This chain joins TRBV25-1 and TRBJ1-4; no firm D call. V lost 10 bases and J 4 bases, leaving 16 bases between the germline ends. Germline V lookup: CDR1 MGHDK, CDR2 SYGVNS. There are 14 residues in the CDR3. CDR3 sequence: CAIKVPGLNEKLFF. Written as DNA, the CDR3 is TGTGCCATCAAGGTCCCAGGTCTTAATGAAAAACTGTTTTTT.

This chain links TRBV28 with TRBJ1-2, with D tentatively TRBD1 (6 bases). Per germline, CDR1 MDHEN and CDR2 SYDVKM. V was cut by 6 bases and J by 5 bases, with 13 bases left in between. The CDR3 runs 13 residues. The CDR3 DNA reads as TGTGCCAGCAGCATAGGACAGCCTTATGGCTACACCTTC. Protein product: CASSIGQPYGYTF.

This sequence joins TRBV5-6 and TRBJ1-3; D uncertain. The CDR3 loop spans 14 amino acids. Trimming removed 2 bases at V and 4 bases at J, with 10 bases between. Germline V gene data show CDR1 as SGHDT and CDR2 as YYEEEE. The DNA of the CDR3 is TGTGCCAGCAGCTTACAGACGGGAGGAAACACCATATATTTT. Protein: CASSLQTGGNTIYF. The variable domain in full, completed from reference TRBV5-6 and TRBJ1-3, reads DAGVTQSPTHLIKTRGQQVTLRCSPKSGHDTVSWYQQALGQGPQFIFQYYEEEERQRGNFPDRFSGHQFPNYSSELNVNALLLGDSALYLCASSLQTGGNTIYFGEGSWLTVV.

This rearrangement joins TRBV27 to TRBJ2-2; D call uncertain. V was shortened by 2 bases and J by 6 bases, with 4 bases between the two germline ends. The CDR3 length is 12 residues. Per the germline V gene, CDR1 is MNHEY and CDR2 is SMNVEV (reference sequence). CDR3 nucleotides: TGTGCCAGCAGTTTAATCGCCGGGGAGCTGTTTTTT. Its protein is CASSLIAGELFF.

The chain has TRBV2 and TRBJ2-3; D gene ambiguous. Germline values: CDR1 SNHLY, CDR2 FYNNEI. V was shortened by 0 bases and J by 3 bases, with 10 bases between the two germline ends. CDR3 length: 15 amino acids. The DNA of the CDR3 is TGTGCCAGCAGTGAAGCGTTCCCAGCTACAGATACGCAGTATTTT. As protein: CASSEAFPATDTQYF.

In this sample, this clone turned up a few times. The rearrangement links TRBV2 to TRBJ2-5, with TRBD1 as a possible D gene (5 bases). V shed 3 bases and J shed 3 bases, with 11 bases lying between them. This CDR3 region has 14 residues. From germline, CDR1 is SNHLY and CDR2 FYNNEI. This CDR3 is CASSDRGAKETQYF. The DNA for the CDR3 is TGTGCCAGCAGTGATCGTGGGGCGAAAGAGACCCAGTACTTC.

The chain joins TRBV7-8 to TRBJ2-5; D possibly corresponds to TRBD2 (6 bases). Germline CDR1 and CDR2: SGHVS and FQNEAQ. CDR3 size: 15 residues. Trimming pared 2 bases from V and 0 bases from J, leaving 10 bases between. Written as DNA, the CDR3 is TGTGCCAGCAGCTTATTCGGGGGTAACCAAGAGACCCAGTACTTC. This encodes CASSLFGGNQETQYF.

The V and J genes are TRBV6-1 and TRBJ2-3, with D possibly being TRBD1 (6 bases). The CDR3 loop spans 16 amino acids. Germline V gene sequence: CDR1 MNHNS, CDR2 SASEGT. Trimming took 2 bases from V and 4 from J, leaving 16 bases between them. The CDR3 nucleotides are TGTGCCAGCAGTGAAACGTCTGGGGGCCGGGCAGATACGCAGTATTTT. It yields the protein CASSETSGGRADTQYF.

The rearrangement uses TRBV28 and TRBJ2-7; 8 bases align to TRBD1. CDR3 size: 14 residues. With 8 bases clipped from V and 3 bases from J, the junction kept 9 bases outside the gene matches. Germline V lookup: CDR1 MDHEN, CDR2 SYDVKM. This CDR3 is CASLPPGGLYEQYF. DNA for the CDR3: TGTGCCAGCCTACCGCCAGGGGGCCTCTACGAGCAGTACTTC.

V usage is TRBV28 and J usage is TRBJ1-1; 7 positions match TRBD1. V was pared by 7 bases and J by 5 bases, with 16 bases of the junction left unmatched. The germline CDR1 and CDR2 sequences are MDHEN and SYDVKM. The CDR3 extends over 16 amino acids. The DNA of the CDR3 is TGTGCCAGCATCCCAGGGACAGCCCTTTTATGGACTGAAGCTTTCTTT. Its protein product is CASIPGTALLWTEAFF.

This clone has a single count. This CDR3 is CASSGDREQFF. CDR3 bases: TGTGCCAGCTCTGGGGACAGGGAGCAGTTCTTC. The chain links TRBV18 to TRBJ2-1; TRBD1 matches at 8 bases. The CDR3 runs to 11 residues. After removal of 6 bases from V and 10 bases from J, the junction contained 2 bases not matched to a gene. Per germline, CDR1 KGHSH and CDR2 LQKENI. Supplemented by reference TRBV18 and TRBJ2-1, the full variable domain reads NAGVMQNPRHLVRRRGQEARLRCSPMKGHSHVYWYRQLPEEGLKFMVYLQKENIIDESGMPKERFSAEFPKEGPSILRIQQVVRGDSAAYFCASSGDREQFFGPGTRLTVL.

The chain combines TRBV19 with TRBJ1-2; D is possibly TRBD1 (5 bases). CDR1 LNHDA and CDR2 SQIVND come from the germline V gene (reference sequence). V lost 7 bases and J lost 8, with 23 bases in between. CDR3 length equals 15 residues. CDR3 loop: CASKDKGGSGYGYTF. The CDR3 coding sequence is TGTGCCAGTAAAGACAAAGGCGGATCAGGGTACGGCTACACCTTC.

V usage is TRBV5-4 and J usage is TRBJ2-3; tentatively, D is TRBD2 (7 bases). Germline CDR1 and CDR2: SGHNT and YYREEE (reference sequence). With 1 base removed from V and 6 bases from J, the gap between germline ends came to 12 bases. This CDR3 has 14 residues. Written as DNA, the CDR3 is TGTGCCAGCAGCTTGTTCAGGGGAGGGGATACGCAGTATTTT. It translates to CASSLFRGGDTQYF.

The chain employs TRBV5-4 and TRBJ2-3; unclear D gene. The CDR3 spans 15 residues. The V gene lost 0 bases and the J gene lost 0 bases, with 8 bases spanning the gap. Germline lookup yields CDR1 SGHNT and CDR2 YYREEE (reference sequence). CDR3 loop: CASSLDGSSTDTQYF. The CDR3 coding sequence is TGTGCCAGCAGCTTGGATGGTTCTAGCACAGATACGCAGTATTTT.

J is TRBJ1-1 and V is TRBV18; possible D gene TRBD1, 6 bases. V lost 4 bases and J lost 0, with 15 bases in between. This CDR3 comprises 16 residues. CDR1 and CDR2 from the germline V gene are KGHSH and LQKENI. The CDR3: CASSLKGGPLNTEAFF. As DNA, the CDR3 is TGTGCCAGCTCACTAAAGGGGGGGCCACTGAACACTGAAGCTTTCTTT.

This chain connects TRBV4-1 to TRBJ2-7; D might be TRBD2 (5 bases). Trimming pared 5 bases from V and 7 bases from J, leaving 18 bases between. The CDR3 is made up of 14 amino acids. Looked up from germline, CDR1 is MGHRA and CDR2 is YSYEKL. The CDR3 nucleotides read TGCGCCAGCAGCTCCCCCCCAAGGTCGGGGGAGCAGTACTTC. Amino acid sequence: CASSSPPRSGEQYF.

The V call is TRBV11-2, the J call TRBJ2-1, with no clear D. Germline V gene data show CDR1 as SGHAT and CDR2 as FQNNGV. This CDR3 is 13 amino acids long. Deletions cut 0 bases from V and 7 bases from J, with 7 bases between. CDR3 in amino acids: CASSLDRLNEQFF. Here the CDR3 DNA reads TGTGCCAGCAGCTTAGATCGCTTAAATGAGCAGTTCTTC.

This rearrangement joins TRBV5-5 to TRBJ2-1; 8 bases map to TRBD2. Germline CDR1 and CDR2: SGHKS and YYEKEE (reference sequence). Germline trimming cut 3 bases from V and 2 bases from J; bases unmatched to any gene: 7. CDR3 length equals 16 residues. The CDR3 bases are TGTGCCAGCAGCTGGCGGGGGGCAGAGGCCTACAATGAGCAGTTCTTC. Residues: CASSWRGAEAYNEQFF.

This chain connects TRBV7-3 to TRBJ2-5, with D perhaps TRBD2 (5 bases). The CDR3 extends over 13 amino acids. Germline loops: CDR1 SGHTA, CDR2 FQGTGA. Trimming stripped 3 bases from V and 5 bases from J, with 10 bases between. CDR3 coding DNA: TGTGCCAGCAGCTTGCGGGCCGGGGAGACCCAGTACTTC. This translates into CASSLRAGETQYF.

CDR3 DNA sequence: TGTGCCTCTGAGCAGGGTATCGGGGAGCAGTACTTC. Protein sequence: CASEQGIGEQYF. This sequence joins TRBV30 and TRBJ2-7, with D possibly being TRBD1 (5 bases). Germline-derived CDR1 and CDR2 are GTSNPN and SVGIG (reference sequence). V dropped 7 bases and J dropped 7 bases, with 17 bases sitting between them. The CDR3 loop spans 12 amino acids.

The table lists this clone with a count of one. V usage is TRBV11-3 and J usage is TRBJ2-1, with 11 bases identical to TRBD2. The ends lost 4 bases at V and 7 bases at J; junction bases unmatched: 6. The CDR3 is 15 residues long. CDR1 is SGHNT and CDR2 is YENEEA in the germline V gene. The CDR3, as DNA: TGTGCCAGCAGCTATCATAGCGGGGGGGAAAATGAGCAGTTCTTC. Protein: CASSYHSGGENEQFF.

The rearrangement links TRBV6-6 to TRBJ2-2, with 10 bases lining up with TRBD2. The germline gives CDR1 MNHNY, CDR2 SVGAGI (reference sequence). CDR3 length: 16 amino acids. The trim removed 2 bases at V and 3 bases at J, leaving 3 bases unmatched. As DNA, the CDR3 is TGTGCCAGCAGTTACACAAGCGGGGGGGACACCGGGGAGCTGTTTTTT. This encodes CASSYTSGGDTGELFF.

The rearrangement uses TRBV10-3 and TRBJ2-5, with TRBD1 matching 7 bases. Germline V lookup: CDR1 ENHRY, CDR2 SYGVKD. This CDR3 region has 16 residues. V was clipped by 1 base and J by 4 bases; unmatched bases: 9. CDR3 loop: CAISEFRGGSRETQYF. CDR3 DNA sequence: TGTGCCATCAGTGAGTTCCGAGGGGGCTCTAGAGAGACCCAGTACTTC.

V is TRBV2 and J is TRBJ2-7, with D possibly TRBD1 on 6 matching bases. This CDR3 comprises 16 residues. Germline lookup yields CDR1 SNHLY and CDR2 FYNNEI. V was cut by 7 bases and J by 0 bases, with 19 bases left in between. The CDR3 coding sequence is TGTGCCAGCAAGTGGGACACCAGAGGCAGCTCCTACGAGCAGTACTTC. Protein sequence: CASKWDTRGSSYEQYF.

CDR3 in DNA: TGTGCCAGCAGCGTCGGCCCGGCGTTTGATACGCAGTATTTT. Protein sequence: CASSVGPAFDTQYF. V and J are TRBV9 and TRBJ2-3, with D unclear. V lost 2 bases to trimming and J lost 6 bases, with 13 bases between them. Germline V gene sequence: CDR1 SGDLS, CDR2 YYNGEE. This CDR3 has 14 amino acids.

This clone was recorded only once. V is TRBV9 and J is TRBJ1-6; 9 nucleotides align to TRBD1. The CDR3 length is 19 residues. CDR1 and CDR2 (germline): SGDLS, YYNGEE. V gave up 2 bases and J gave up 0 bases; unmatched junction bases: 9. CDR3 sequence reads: CASSVGKGTGSSYNSPLHF. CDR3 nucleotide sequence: TGTGCCAGCAGCGTCGGCAAGGGGACAGGGAGCTCCTATAATTCACCCCTCCACTTT.

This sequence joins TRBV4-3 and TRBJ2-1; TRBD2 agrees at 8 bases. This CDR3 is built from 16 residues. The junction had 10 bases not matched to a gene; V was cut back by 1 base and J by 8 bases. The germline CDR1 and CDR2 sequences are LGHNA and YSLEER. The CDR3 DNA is TGCGCCAGCAGCCAAGTTTCCCCGGGGGGGCCCTATGAGCAGTTCTTC. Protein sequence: CASSQVSPGGPYEQFF.